This T cell receptor beta chain was retrieved from a study of blood T cell repertoires in COVID-19. At the level of the study: T cells, B-cell-depleted T cells, or PBMCs supplied cDNA or gDNA.

TCRdb keeps only in-frame clones here, not all; method: immunoSEQ multiplex PCR. The sample consists of roughly 200,000 clones, approximately 85% of them appearing once. This clone was counted between two and nine times. Germline V lookup: CDR1 MNHEY, CDR2 SVGAGI. Trimming took off 8 bases at V and 8 bases at J, with 21 bases between the two ends. The CDR3 runs to 15 residues. The sequence was obtained from a man aged 60 to 69 with acute or convalescent COVID-19. The V call is TRBV6-5, the J call TRBJ2-2, with D possibly TRBD2 on 5 matching bases. The sample consisted of peripheral blood. In nucleotides, the CDR3 is TGTGCCAGCCAATTGGAGGTAGCCCGAAGTGGGGAGCTGTTTTTT. This gives the protein CASQLEVARSGELFF.